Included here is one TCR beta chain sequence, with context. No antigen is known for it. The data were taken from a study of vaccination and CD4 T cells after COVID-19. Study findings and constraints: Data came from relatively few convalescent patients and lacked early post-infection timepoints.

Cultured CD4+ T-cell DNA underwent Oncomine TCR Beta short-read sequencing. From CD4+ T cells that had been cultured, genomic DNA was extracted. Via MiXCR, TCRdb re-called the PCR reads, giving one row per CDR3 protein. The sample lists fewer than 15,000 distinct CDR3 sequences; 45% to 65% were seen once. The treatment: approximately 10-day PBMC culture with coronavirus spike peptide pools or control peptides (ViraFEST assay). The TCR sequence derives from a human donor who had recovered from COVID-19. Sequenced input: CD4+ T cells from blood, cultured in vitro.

CDR3 region: CSGTENTEAFF. As DNA, the CDR3 is TGCAGCGGAACGGAGAACACTGAAGCTTTCTTT. This chain connects TRBV29-1 to TRBJ1-1; D not resolved. This CDR3 has 11 residues. Germline CDR1 is SQVTM and CDR2 is ANQGSEA. The V and J ends lost 7 bases and 1 base respectively, with 7 bases between them. Together with reference TRBV29-1 and TRBJ1-1, the CDR3 gives the full variable domain: SAVISQKPSRDICQRGTSLTIQCQVDSQVTMMFWYRQQPGQSLTLIATANQGSEATYESGFVIDKFPISRPNLTFSTLTVSNMSPEDSSIYLCSGTENTEAFFGQGTRLTVV.